The clone carrying this TCR beta chain was counted ten times or more. Its antigen is unknown. The data originate from a study of T cells in Graves' hyperthyroidism and ophthalmopathy. The wider study: Peripheral blood collection took place at initial diagnosis, before any treatment.

Thyroid ultrasound, orbital computed tomography, clinical symptoms, and serum thyroxine and TRAb underpinned diagnoses. Per germline, CDR1 MNHEY and CDR2 SVGEGT. After removal of 6 bases from V and 0 bases from J, the junction contained 8 bases not matched to a gene. The CDR3 loop spans 16 amino acids. TCR beta CDR3 sequences were amplified from RNA transcripts. Researchers ran a first-round RT-PCR on the TCR CDR3 using the HTBI primer set. Using its own MiXCR run on the multiplex PCR reads, TCRdb lists one record per CDR3 protein. This sample yields around 610,000 distinct CDR3 sequences, of which roughly 14% are seen a single time; approximately 4.2% belongs to the top ten. General observations from the study: Before onset, ophthalmopathy was predicted by the model a median roughly 6.8 months earlier.

The chain has TRBV6-2 or TRBV6-3 and TRBJ1-5; 7 positions agree with TRBD1. This TCR came from a woman between 40 and 55 years old with Graves' ophthalmopathy. Sequences were obtained from blood. The CDR3 region has the DNA TGTGCCAGCAGCGACCGGACAGGCAATAGCAATCAGCCCCAGCATTTT. This encodes CASSDRTGNSNQPQHF.